This is a list of T cell receptor beta chains from one sample in a study of cytomegalovirus exposure and HLA in healthy donors. The method was immunoSEQ multiplex PCR; TCRdb's version includes in-frame clones alone and lacks a portion of them. The sample includes around 160,000 clones, about three quarters of them seen just once. The specimen was PBMCs. The receptors here all came from a man aged 35 to 55 in good health and CMV-seropositive. CDR3s include the opening cysteine and the closing phenylalanine or tryptophan. D genes are given only for firm matches. The size entry is marked missing in some rows and otherwise reads once, few, many or a size class.

CDR3: CASNQFDSYGYTF
DNA: TGTGCCAGCAACCAGTTCGACAGTTATGGCTACACCTTC
size: .
J: TRBJ1-2
V: TRBV6-5
D: .

CDR3: CAWSPVAGVAKNIQYF
DNA: TGTGCCTGGAGCCCTGTAGCGGGAGTGGCCAAAAACATTCAGTACTTC
size: .
J: TRBJ2-4
V: TRBV30
D: TRBD2

CDR3: CATRAGIIPGSLLAGNFAGELFF
DNA: TGTGCCACCCGAGCGGGCATAATCCCGGGGTCTTTGCTTGCTGGCAACTTTGCCGGGGAGCTGTTTTTT
size: once
J: TRBJ2-2
V: TRBV15
D: .

CDR3: CASSFPQEGYEQYF
DNA: TGCGCCAGCAGCTTCCCCCAGGAGGGATACGAGCAGTACTTC
size: few
J: TRBJ2-7
V: TRBV5-1
D: .

CDR3: CASSEAQGYTEAFF
DNA: TGTGCCAGCAGTGAAGCACAGGGTTACACTGAAGCTTTCTTT
size: .
J: TRBJ1-1
V: TRBV2
D: .

CDR3: CASSSVFAPGQGREKLFF
DNA: TGTGCCAGCAGTTCAGTCTTTGCACCGGGACAGGGAAGGGAAAAACTGTTTTTT
size: .
J: TRBJ1-4
V: TRBV28
D: TRBD1

CDR3: CASSLGVMVQYF
DNA: TGTGCCAGCAGTTTAGGAGTAATGGTGCAGTACTTC
size: once
J: TRBJ2-7
V: TRBV28
D: .

CDR3: CASGQIQGANTGELFF
DNA: TGTGCTAGTGGTCAAATACAGGGGGCGAACACCGGGGAGCTGTTTTTT
size: .
J: TRBJ2-2
V: TRBV12-5
D: TRBD1

CDR3: CASRLQGGTDTQYF
DNA: TGTGCCAGCAGGCTGCAGGGGGGCACAGATACGCAGTATTTT
size: once
J: TRBJ2-3
V: TRBV6-4
D: TRBD1

CDR3: CASSTPQQGYNEKLFF
DNA: TGTGCCAGCTCGACTCCCCAACAGGGCTATAATGAAAAACTGTTTTTT
size: .
J: TRBJ1-4
V: TRBV2
D: .

CDR3: CASSRGAISSYNEQFF
DNA: TGTGCCAGCAGCCGAGGAGCGATAAGCTCCTACAATGAGCAGTTCTTC
size: .
J: TRBJ2-1
V: TRBV5-4
D: .

CDR3: CASSHNRGTGELFF
DNA: TGTGCCAGCAGCCATAATCGGGGGACCGGGGAGCTGTTTTTT
size: .
J: TRBJ2-2
V: TRBV11-2
D: .

CDR3: CASSLPDSPHYNEQFF
DNA: TGTGCCAGCAGCTTACCAGACAGTCCCCATTACAATGAGCAGTTCTTC
size: few
J: TRBJ2-1
V: TRBV7-7
D: .

CDR3: CASSLDSNTEAFF
DNA: TGTGCCAGCAGCTTGGACAGTAACACTGAAGCTTTCTTT
size: .
J: TRBJ1-1
V: TRBV7-9
D: .

CDR3: CASSDSEGAGGTSYQVAAGAQYF
DNA: TGTGCCAGCAGTGATTCGGAGGGGGCTGGCGGGACTAGTTACCAAGTTGCGGCGGGTGCCCAGTACTTC
size: .
J: TRBJ2-5
V: TRBV2
D: .

CDR3: CASREQGAAGELFF
DNA: TGCGCCAGCAGGGAACAGGGGGCGGCCGGGGAGCTGTTTTTT
size: .
J: TRBJ2-2
V: TRBV10-2
D: TRBD1

CDR3: CSVQRGQGDTQYF
DNA: TGCAGCGTTCAGAGGGGACAGGGAGATACGCAGTATTTT
size: few
J: TRBJ2-3
V: TRBV29-1
D: TRBD1

CDR3: CASSTHGASGRPNEQFF
DNA: TGTGCCAGCAGCACTCACGGGGCTAGCGGGAGGCCTAATGAGCAGTTCTTC
size: .
J: TRBJ2-1
V: TRBV7-2
D: TRBD2

CDR3: CASSLGGESNQPQHF
DNA: TGTGCCAGCAGTTTGGGAGGAGAAAGCAATCAGCCCCAGCATTTT
size: .
J: TRBJ1-5
V: TRBV28
D: .

CDR3: CASSVLAGGYEQYF
DNA: TGTGCCAGCAGCGTATTGGCGGGAGGATACGAGCAGTACTTC
size: .
J: TRBJ2-7
V: TRBV9
D: TRBD2

CDR3: CASSRQGRTDTQYF
DNA: TGTGCCAGCAGTCGACAGGGGCGCACAGATACGCAGTATTTT
size: .
J: TRBJ2-3
V: TRBV6-5
D: TRBD1

CDR3: CASSSRDRVVNEQFF
DNA: TGTGCCAGCAGCAGCCGGGACAGGGTTGTCAATGAGCAGTTCTTC
size: .
J: TRBJ2-1
V: TRBV27
D: TRBD1

CDR3: CAWNPDTLNNEQFF
DNA: TGTGCCTGGAACCCAGACACTTTAAACAATGAGCAGTTCTTC
size: .
J: TRBJ2-1
V: TRBV30
D: .

CDR3: CASSDPSRGPSNQPQHF
DNA: TGTGCCAGCAGTGACCCCTCGAGGGGGCCGAGCAATCAGCCCCAGCATTTT
size: few
J: TRBJ1-5
V: TRBV2
D: TRBD1

CDR3: CAWILGTGTNTEAFF
DNA: TGTGCCTGGATCCTCGGGACAGGGACGAACACTGAAGCTTTCTTT
size: .
J: TRBJ1-1
V: TRBV30
D: TRBD1

CDR3: CASSLVEEGYEQYF
DNA: TGTGCCAGCAGCTTAGTTGAAGAGGGCTACGAGCAGTACTTC
size: .
J: TRBJ2-7
V: TRBV7-8
D: .

CDR3: CASSVGTVTGEQYF
DNA: TGTGCCAGCAGCGTGGGGACAGTAACGGGGGAGCAGTACTTC
size: .
J: TRBJ2-7
V: TRBV9
D: TRBD1

CDR3: CASSYTGSSYEQYF
DNA: TGTGCCAGCAGTTATACAGGGAGCTCCTACGAGCAGTACTTC
size: .
J: TRBJ2-7
V: TRBV6-5
D: .

CDR3: CATNTGGTGDDTQYF
DNA: TGTGCCACCAACACAGGTGGGACAGGGGACGATACGCAGTATTTT
size: .
J: TRBJ2-3
V: TRBV6-5
D: TRBD1

CDR3: CASRASTNEKLFF
DNA: TGTGCCAGCAGGGCCTCAACTAATGAAAAACTGTTTTTT
size: once
J: TRBJ1-4
V: TRBV6-5
D: .

CDR3: CATSREAGYTEAFF
DNA: TGTGCCACCAGCAGAGAAGCCGGGTACACTGAAGCTTTCTTT
size: .
J: TRBJ1-1
V: TRBV15
D: .

CDR3: CASSLGSSGYGYEQYF
DNA: TGTGCCAGCAGCTTAGGGTCTAGCGGGTACGGCTACGAGCAGTACTTC
size: .
J: TRBJ2-7
V: TRBV7-8
D: TRBD2

CDR3: CSFRSGMSPREQYF
DNA: TGCAGCTTTCGATCAGGGATGAGTCCTCGGGAGCAGTACTTC
size: few
J: TRBJ2-7
V: TRBV29-1
D: .

CDR3: CAWTTSGVPEAFF
DNA: TGTGCCTGGACTACGTCCGGTGTTCCTGAAGCTTTCTTT
size: .
J: TRBJ1-1
V: TRBV30
D: .

CDR3: CASSPGQYNSPLHF
DNA: TGTGCCAGCAGCCCAGGACAGTATAATTCACCCCTCCACTTT
size: .
J: TRBJ1-6
V: TRBV6-5
D: .

CDR3: CASSPTAVGALAGGQYF
DNA: TGCGCCAGCAGCCCTACCGCTGTCGGGGCCCTCGCCGGGGGGCAGTACTTC
size: .
J: TRBJ2-7
V: TRBV5-1
D: .

CDR3: CASSLRTEATYEQYF
DNA: TGTGCCAGCAGCTTAAGAACGGAGGCTACCTACGAGCAGTACTTC
size: few
J: TRBJ2-7
V: TRBV7-2
D: .

CDR3: CASSQEGRGGYTF
DNA: TGCGCCAGCAGCCAAGAGGGTCGCGGGGGCTACACCTTC
size: .
J: TRBJ1-2
V: TRBV4-1
D: .

CDR3: CASSPNTGEAQYF
DNA: TGTGCCAGCAGCCCGAATACAGGGGAAGCCCAGTACTTC
size: .
J: TRBJ2-5
V: TRBV5-4
D: TRBD1

CDR3: CASGVGNVYEQYF
DNA: TGTGCCTCAGGGGTCGGTAATGTCTACGAGCAGTACTTC
size: .
J: TRBJ2-7
V: TRBV10-3
D: .

CDR3: CASSLAENQPQHF
DNA: TGCGCCAGCAGCTTGGCGGAGAATCAGCCCCAGCATTTT
size: .
J: TRBJ1-5
V: TRBV5-1
D: .

CDR3: CASKREGKNTEAFF
DNA: TGTGCCAGCAAAAGAGAGGGAAAGAACACTGAAGCTTTCTTT
size: few
J: TRBJ1-1
V: TRBV19
D: .

CDR3: CASSLVASYGYTF
DNA: TGTGCCAGCAGCTTAGTAGCGAGCTATGGCTACACCTTC
size: .
J: TRBJ1-2
V: TRBV7-8
D: .

CDR3: CASSPPKGGQNYGYTF
DNA: TGTGCCAGCAGCCCGCCTAAGGGGGGACAGAACTATGGCTACACCTTC
size: .
J: TRBJ1-2
V: TRBV7-9
D: TRBD1

CDR3: CASSQSRLLREQYF
DNA: TGTGCCAGCAGCCAATCGAGACTCCTACGAGAGCAGTACTTC
size: .
J: TRBJ2-7
V: TRBV14
D: .

CDR3: CSVEGAVQGENIQYF
DNA: TGCAGCGTTGAGGGGGCAGTTCAGGGCGAAAACATTCAGTACTTC
size: .
J: TRBJ2-4
V: TRBV29-1
D: .

CDR3: CASSPTTGATNSPLHF
DNA: TGCGCCAGCAGCCCGACGACAGGGGCAACCAATTCACCCCTCCACTTT
size: .
J: TRBJ1-6
V: TRBV5-1
D: TRBD1

CDR3: CASVSGFPGEQYF
DNA: TGTGCCAGCGTCTCCGGGTTCCCGGGAGAGCAGTACTTC
size: .
J: TRBJ2-7
V: TRBV2
D: .

CDR3: CASSLDRPAAEAFF
DNA: TGTGCCAGCAGTCTGGACAGGCCGGCGGCTGAAGCTTTCTTT
size: few
J: TRBJ1-1
V: TRBV27
D: TRBD1

CDR3: CASSLVSGRRQSWDTQYF
DNA: TGTGCCAGCAGCTTAGTGAGCGGGAGAAGACAGAGTTGGGATACGCAGTATTTT
size: .
J: TRBJ2-3
V: TRBV7-2
D: TRBD2

CDR3: CASSLRDNGNTIYF
DNA: TGTGCCTCCTCCCTCCGGGACAATGGAAACACCATATATTTT
size: few
J: TRBJ1-3
V: TRBV30
D: .

CDR3: CASSPPPGTGNTIYF
DNA: TGTGCCAGCAGCCCCCCACCCGGGACTGGAAACACCATATATTTT
size: .
J: TRBJ1-3
V: TRBV9
D: .

CDR3: CASSRRVSSGSVPYEQYF
DNA: TGTGCCAGTAGTCGGAGGGTATCTAGCGGGAGCGTCCCCTACGAGCAGTACTTC
size: .
J: TRBJ2-7
V: TRBV19
D: TRBD2

CDR3: CASSSAGGGETQYF
DNA: TGTGCCAGCAGTTCAGCGGGAGGGGGGGAGACCCAGTACTTC
size: many
J: TRBJ2-5
V: TRBV6-1
D: TRBD2

CDR3: CASSLGRADEAFF
DNA: TGTGCCAGCAGCTTGGGCAGGGCGGATGAAGCTTTCTTT
size: few
J: TRBJ1-1
V: TRBV5-5
D: .